This is a list of T cell receptor beta chains from one sample in a study of CXCR3-negative and CXCR3-positive naive CD8 T cells. TCRdb reprocessed the 5' RACE reads and reports one entry per CDR3 protein, with no DNA. The table lists tens of thousands of distinct CDR3 sequences. Sample: naive CXCR3- CD8+ T cells from blood. The receptor source for this set is a human donor in good health. Some clones in this sample may be carry-over from other donors' samples. Each CDR3 is given with its conserved first and last residue. Fields, in order: J gene, clone size, V gene, CDR3 protein. Only part of the rows carry a size: once, few, many, or a class if the clone is expanded.

TRBJ2-5 NA TRBV5-6 CASSLVVGETQYF
TRBJ2-2 NA TRBV23-1 CASSHHRGIRTGELFF
TRBJ2-7 NA TRBV29-1 CSVGPSHYEQYF
TRBJ2-6 NA TRBV5-6 CASSLLRSSGANVLTF
TRBJ2-1 NA TRBV20-1 CSASNPEYVYNEQFF
TRBJ1-1 NA TRBV28 CASSFPPKGPGTEAFF
TRBJ2-7 NA TRBV20-1 CSAGESYEQYF
TRBJ2-1 NA TRBV7-9 CASSLGLGAYNEQFF
TRBJ2-1 NA TRBV5-1 CASSLGQHTSYNEQFF
TRBJ1-1 NA TRBV15 CATSPRGTVDTEAFF
TRBJ2-5 NA TRBV2 CASGAGEETQYF
TRBJ2-7 NA TRBV4-2 CASSYGQGPSEQYF
TRBJ2-3 NA TRBV29-1 CSVSQGGDTQYF
TRBJ1-3 NA TRBV20-1 CSARDWGPGNTIYF
TRBJ1-1 NA TRBV10-1 CASSESRGGNTEAFF
TRBJ2-3 NA TRBV7-9 CASSRQSSTDTQYF
TRBJ2-7 NA TRBV6-2/TRBV6-3 CASSYGGTGGYEQYF
TRBJ2-7 NA TRBV3-1 CASSQLAGIKSYEQYF
TRBJ2-1 medium-sized TRBV23-1 CASRSLNEQFF
TRBJ2-7 NA TRBV27 CASSISGLSSYEQYF
TRBJ2-7 NA TRBV5-1 CASSLFPDSSYEQYF
TRBJ1-2 NA TRBV11-2 CASSLSGDVGYGYTF
TRBJ2-1 NA TRBV28 CASSHTAGVQFF
TRBJ2-1 NA TRBV30 CAWSDLQGVRYNEQFF
TRBJ2-1 NA TRBV7-9 CASSSRDYGEQFF
TRBJ2-2 NA TRBV28 CASSLRGGVAGELFF
TRBJ1-1 NA TRBV2 CASSWGQGWTEAFF
TRBJ2-5 NA TRBV3-1 CASSQEGPLRYQETQYF
TRBJ2-1 NA TRBV14 CASSQDRRVWATNEQFF
TRBJ2-1 NA TRBV5-1 CASSAPLFTRTNEQFF
TRBJ2-1 NA TRBV7-2 CASSPGTRRFDEQFF
TRBJ1-2 NA TRBV20-1 CSATEPLGPPGGYTF
TRBJ2-4 NA TRBV7-9 CASSLAGGRARGVQYF
TRBJ2-1 NA TRBV29-1 CSVQNGFGNNEQFF
TRBJ1-2 NA TRBV28 CASSPPAHDGRSRF
TRBJ2-7 NA TRBV6-6 CASSESGQSPIHEQYF
TRBJ2-2 NA TRBV3-1 CASSQGVNTGELFF
TRBJ2-1 NA TRBV19 CASSIGAVSYNEQFF
TRBJ2-5 NA TRBV23-1 CASSQVENQQETQYF
TRBJ2-7 NA TRBV29-1 CSAGLAGTYEQYF
TRBJ2-1 NA TRBV27 CASSLSPRPFNEQFF
TRBJ2-3 NA TRBV24-1 CATSERPGPTDTQYF
TRBJ1-1 NA TRBV25-1 CASSEWVGMNTEAFF
TRBJ2-7 NA TRBV5-1 CASATLTGTLYEQYF
TRBJ2-1 NA TRBV9 CASSVVSAQDEQFF
TRBJ2-2 NA TRBV9 CASSARTDRGNTGELFF
TRBJ2-2 NA TRBV7-7 CASSSPGAGTGELFF
TRBJ1-1 NA TRBV4-1 CASSQDPSPTEAFF
TRBJ2-3 NA TRBV7-9 CASSSSTDRRDTQYF
TRBJ2-7 NA TRBV6-4 CASSPDASGPGADEQYF
TRBJ2-4 NA TRBV7-9 CASRPGSGKNIQYF
TRBJ1-1 NA TRBV29-1 CSVDGGRVTEAFF
TRBJ2-3 NA TRBV20-1 CSARSLAGDRTDTQYF
TRBJ2-7 NA TRBV11-3 CASSSTGADYEQYF